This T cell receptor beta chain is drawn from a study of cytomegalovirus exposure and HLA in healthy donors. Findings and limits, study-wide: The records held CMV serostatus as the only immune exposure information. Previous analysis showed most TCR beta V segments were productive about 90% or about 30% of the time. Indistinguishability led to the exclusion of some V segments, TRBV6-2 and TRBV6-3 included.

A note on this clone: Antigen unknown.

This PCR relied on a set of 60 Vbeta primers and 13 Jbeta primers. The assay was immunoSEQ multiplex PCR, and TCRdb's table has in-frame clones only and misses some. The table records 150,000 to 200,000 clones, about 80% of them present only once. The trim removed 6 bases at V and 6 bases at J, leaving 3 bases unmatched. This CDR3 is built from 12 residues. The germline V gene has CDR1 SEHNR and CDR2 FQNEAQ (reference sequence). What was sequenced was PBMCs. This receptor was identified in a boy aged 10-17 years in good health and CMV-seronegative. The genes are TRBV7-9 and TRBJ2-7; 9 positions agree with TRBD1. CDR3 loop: CASRRDRAEQYF. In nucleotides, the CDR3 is TGTGCCAGCAGACGGGACAGGGCCGAGCAGTACTTC.